Given below is one T cell receptor (beta chain) in context. Trimming took 1 base from V and 3 from J, leaving 19 bases between them. The length of the CDR3 is 17 residues. Germline lookup yields CDR1 MGHRA and CDR2 YSYEKL. This entry belongs to a study of cytomegalovirus exposure and HLA in healthy donors. A multiplex PCR was run with 60 Vbeta primers and 13 Jbeta primers. Clones were read by immunoSEQ multiplex PCR, and TCRdb kept only the in-frame ones, dropping some. The repertoire holds about 130,000 clones, with about three quarters as singletons. This receptor was obtained from a male donor in good health and CMV-seronegative. V is TRBV4-1 and J is TRBJ2-7; weak D call: TRBD2 (5 bases). Sequencing input: PBMCs. As DNA, the CDR3 is TGCGCCAGCAGCCAAGCCCCCGGGAACGCAAACCTCTACGAGCAGTACTTC. This codes for CASSQAPGNANLYEQYF.